Listed below are T cell receptor beta chains from one sample, sequenced in a study of T cell responses to AZD1222 COVID-19 vaccine. Sequenced by immunoSEQ multiplex PCR; TCRdb stores in-frame clones only, minus some. Of 100,000 to 120,000 clones in the sample, 65% to 85% were seen once. Sequenced here: peripheral blood, sampled on day 0 of AZD1222 vaccination. These receptors were taken from an adult in good health. The CDR3 runs from the conserved cysteine through the conserved F or W. Each record gives: clone size, V gene, J gene, CDR3 protein. For some rows the clone size is stated as once, few or many, or as a class when expanded; others skip it.

clone_size: few; v_call: TRBV4-3; j_call: TRBJ1-2; cdr3_aa: CASSQEVTGGAYGYTF
clone_size: -; v_call: TRBV2; j_call: TRBJ1-2; cdr3_aa: CASRVQGRKVAYGYTF
clone_size: -; v_call: TRBV5-1; j_call: TRBJ1-3; cdr3_aa: CASSQMGQGSSGNTIYF
clone_size: -; v_call: TRBV28; j_call: TRBJ2-7; cdr3_aa: CASSLNWREQYF
clone_size: -; v_call: TRBV7-2; j_call: TRBJ1-2; cdr3_aa: CASSSGTGVYGYTF
clone_size: -; v_call: TRBV28; j_call: TRBJ1-2; cdr3_aa: CASSFGGNYGYTF
clone_size: -; v_call: TRBV12-5; j_call: TRBJ2-1; cdr3_aa: CASGLSAGLNNEQFF
clone_size: -; v_call: TRBV6-5; j_call: TRBJ1-1; cdr3_aa: CASKKWGNRDTEAFF
clone_size: few; v_call: TRBV7-8; j_call: TRBJ2-2; cdr3_aa: CASSSAGHRKVGTGELFF
clone_size: -; v_call: TRBV20-1; j_call: TRBJ1-5; cdr3_aa: CSASAGSYSNQPQHF
clone_size: -; v_call: TRBV28; j_call: TRBJ2-5; cdr3_aa: CASSLPPPEKTQYF
clone_size: -; v_call: TRBV9; j_call: TRBJ1-4; cdr3_aa: CASSGGWGSQGEKLFF
clone_size: few; v_call: TRBV5-4; j_call: TRBJ2-7; cdr3_aa: CASSFRGADEQYF
clone_size: -; v_call: TRBV5-6; j_call: TRBJ2-1; cdr3_aa: CASTLTSGGALIYEQFF
clone_size: -; v_call: TRBV19; j_call: TRBJ1-5; cdr3_aa: CASSIGPNSNQPQHF
clone_size: -; v_call: TRBV6-2/TRBV6-3; j_call: TRBJ2-2; cdr3_aa: CASSWRTSGGAGTGELFF
clone_size: -; v_call: TRBV9; j_call: TRBJ2-1; cdr3_aa: CASSLIPGQGEGEQFF
clone_size: -; v_call: TRBV28; j_call: TRBJ1-6; cdr3_aa: CASSLGGRYNSPLHF
clone_size: -; v_call: TRBV3-1/TRBV3-2; j_call: TRBJ2-3; cdr3_aa: CASSQLAADTQYF
clone_size: -; v_call: TRBV3-1/TRBV3-2; j_call: TRBJ1-1; cdr3_aa: CASSQEKGGLLNTEAFF
clone_size: few; v_call: TRBV11-2; j_call: TRBJ1-2; cdr3_aa: CASSLGTGEDYGYTF
clone_size: -; v_call: TRBV3-1/TRBV3-2; j_call: TRBJ1-2; cdr3_aa: CASSQEPPRVAGASNGYTF
clone_size: once; v_call: TRBV5-4; j_call: TRBJ2-3; cdr3_aa: CASSRKYGSVSDTQYF
clone_size: -; v_call: TRBV5-1; j_call: TRBJ1-2; cdr3_aa: CASSLTLGGGYTF
clone_size: -; v_call: TRBV2; j_call: TRBJ1-1; cdr3_aa: CAGPGAEAFF
clone_size: many; v_call: TRBV10-2; j_call: TRBJ2-7; cdr3_aa: CASGPGGSYEQYF
clone_size: -; v_call: TRBV7-3; j_call: TRBJ1-1; cdr3_aa: CASSPSGTEAFF
clone_size: -; v_call: TRBV7-2; j_call: TRBJ1-1; cdr3_aa: CASSFAQGGAFF
clone_size: -; v_call: TRBV9; j_call: TRBJ1-2; cdr3_aa: CASSPSPGQANYGYTF
clone_size: -; v_call: TRBV14; j_call: TRBJ2-7; cdr3_aa: CASSQVKRTSGRAYEQYF
clone_size: -; v_call: TRBV6-5; j_call: TRBJ1-5; cdr3_aa: CASSFTGYNSNQPQHF
clone_size: -; v_call: TRBV5-1; j_call: TRBJ2-5; cdr3_aa: CASSPPGRETQYF
clone_size: -; v_call: TRBV3-1/TRBV3-2; j_call: TRBJ1-4; cdr3_aa: CASSAVVTGGATNEKLFF
clone_size: -; v_call: TRBV2; j_call: TRBJ1-5; cdr3_aa: CASSGLYSNQPQHF
clone_size: -; v_call: TRBV5-1; j_call: TRBJ2-3; cdr3_aa: CASSSSYPNTQYF
clone_size: -; v_call: TRBV6-5; j_call: TRBJ2-7; cdr3_aa: CASSYGQGSYEQYF
clone_size: many; v_call: TRBV30; j_call: TRBJ1-1; cdr3_aa: CAWGALGPTEAFF
clone_size: -; v_call: TRBV7-2; j_call: TRBJ2-1; cdr3_aa: CASSLGLAGDRDEQFF
clone_size: -; v_call: TRBV9; j_call: TRBJ2-7; cdr3_aa: CASSSSGSLLYEQYF
clone_size: -; v_call: TRBV28; j_call: TRBJ2-7; cdr3_aa: CASSELSYEQYF
clone_size: -; v_call: TRBV7-9; j_call: TRBJ1-5; cdr3_aa: CASSLQGGNQPQHF
clone_size: -; v_call: TRBV11-2; j_call: TRBJ1-1; cdr3_aa: CASSLVPNTEAFF
clone_size: -; v_call: TRBV6-1; j_call: TRBJ1-3; cdr3_aa: CASSESDTRMGNTIYF
clone_size: -; v_call: TRBV14; j_call: TRBJ1-2; cdr3_aa: CASSQALTTGTYTF
clone_size: -; v_call: TRBV28; j_call: TRBJ1-2; cdr3_aa: CASSLGRQSYGYTF
clone_size: few; v_call: TRBV5-8; j_call: TRBJ1-2; cdr3_aa: CASSLLRLYGYTF
clone_size: -; v_call: TRBV18; j_call: TRBJ1-5; cdr3_aa: CASSPSPGGSGNQPQHF
clone_size: once; v_call: TRBV28; j_call: TRBJ2-1; cdr3_aa: CASSSTGLANNEQFF
clone_size: once; v_call: TRBV19; j_call: TRBJ1-5; cdr3_aa: CASRAQGRGVNQPQHF
clone_size: few; v_call: TRBV6-5; j_call: TRBJ2-5; cdr3_aa: CASRTRDYQETQYF
clone_size: -; v_call: TRBV6-5; j_call: TRBJ2-7; cdr3_aa: CASRPLAGPQGEQYF
clone_size: -; v_call: TRBV28; j_call: TRBJ1-2; cdr3_aa: CATYLLYGYTF
clone_size: -; v_call: TRBV5-5; j_call: TRBJ2-1; cdr3_aa: CASSLPGQGAYEQFF
clone_size: -; v_call: TRBV5-5; j_call: TRBJ1-5; cdr3_aa: CASSLDGGRGGQPQHF